This T cell receptor beta chain derives from a study of cytomegalovirus exposure and HLA in healthy donors. Study-level information: Earlier sequencing of about 200 million T cells yielded roughly 100 million unique TCR beta sequences. Overall study findings and caveats: Exclusion as indistinguishable affected some V segments, including TRBV6-2 and TRBV6-3. Prior analysis indicated that the majority of TCR beta V segments exhibited productivity approximately 87% or approximately 30% of the time. The study found most TCR sequences rare, yet found some public TCRs in many donors.

To note about this clone: What it binds is unknown.

The CDR3 consists of 14 residues. V lost 1 base to trimming and J lost 3 bases, with 11 bases between them. Germline values: CDR1 SGDLS, CDR2 YYNGEE. The primer mix had 60 Vbeta and 13 Jbeta primers. Method: immunoSEQ multiplex PCR; TCRdb's copy keeps in-frame clones and lacks some. Of some 65,000 clones listed, around 68% are singletons. The sequence was collected from a woman aged 25 to 39 in good health and CMV-seronegative. Sequences were obtained from PBMCs. This chain links TRBV9 with TRBJ2-7; D uncertain. CDR3 bases: TGTGCCAGCAGCGTATCCACGGCTAGCTACGAGCAGTACTTC. Protein sequence: CASSVSTASYEQYF.